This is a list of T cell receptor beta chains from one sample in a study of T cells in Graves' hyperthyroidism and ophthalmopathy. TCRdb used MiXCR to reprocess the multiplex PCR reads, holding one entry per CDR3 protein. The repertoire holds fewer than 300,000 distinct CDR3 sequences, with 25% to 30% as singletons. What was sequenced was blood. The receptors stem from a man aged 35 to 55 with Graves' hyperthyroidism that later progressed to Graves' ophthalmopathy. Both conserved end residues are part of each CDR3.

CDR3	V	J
CASSFLPGTGGSDTQYF	TRBV27	TRBJ2-3
CASSPGTIKAYGYTF	TRBV28	TRBJ1-2
CASSPPERGGSSQYF	TRBV18	TRBJ2-5
CASSWDRAQTQYF	TRBV28	TRBJ2-5
CASSLDGGPNQPQHF	TRBV12-3/TRBV12-4	TRBJ1-5
CATSRVGQPNTGELFF	TRBV15	TRBJ2-2
CASSYRGLAGGLAYEQYF	TRBV6-2/TRBV6-3	TRBJ2-7
CASSQTGAGYEQYF	TRBV19	TRBJ2-7
CASSSTGNEQYF	TRBV7-6	TRBJ2-7
CASSSPGQGGYEQYF	TRBV6-5	TRBJ2-7
CASSYPSIRESYEQYF	TRBV6-2/TRBV6-3	TRBJ2-7
CAISKAGGNQPQHF	TRBV10-3	TRBJ1-5
CASSFGQNSGNTIYF	TRBV5-6	TRBJ1-3
CSVIEGNRNQPQHF	TRBV29-1	TRBJ1-5
CASGGQIYEQYF	TRBV2	TRBJ2-7
CASSLEHYTEELFF	TRBV7-2	TRBJ2-2
CATSDEAGELFF	TRBV24-1	TRBJ2-2
CSALPFGGTGYEQYF	TRBV20-1	TRBJ2-7
CATTKTVGDYGYTF	TRBV24-1	TRBJ1-2
CASRATSGKETQYF	TRBV2	TRBJ2-5
CASSEAGSYNEQFF	TRBV2	TRBJ2-1
CASSSDSIRQPQHF	TRBV12-3/TRBV12-4	TRBJ1-5